Listed below are T cell receptor beta chains from one sample, sequenced in a study of cytomegalovirus exposure and HLA in healthy donors. Clones were sequenced by immunoSEQ multiplex PCR, and TCRdb holds only the in-frame ones, with some missing. The profile shows around 100,000 clones, around two thirds of them singletons. Sequenced sample: PBMCs. All receptors derive from a man under 40 in good health and CMV-seronegative. Each CDR3 is given with its conserved first and last residue. D genes are given only for firm matches. The size of a clone is reported for some rows only, either as once, few or many, or as a class for expanded clones.

clone_size j_call v_call d_call cdr3_aa cdr3_nt
- TRBJ2-5 TRBV28 TRBD2 CASSLGVAGARVPETQYF TGTGCCAGCAGTCTAGGGGTAGCGGGAGCCCGGGTCCCAGAGACCCAGTACTTC
- TRBJ2-3 TRBV12-5 - CASGLPAQGLTDTQYF TGTGCTAGTGGTTTGCCGGCCCAGGGGCTCACAGATACGCAGTATTTT
- TRBJ2-2 TRBV28 - CASSRQPTTGELFF TGTGCCAGCAGTCGACAACCCACAACCGGGGAGCTGTTTTTT
- TRBJ1-5 TRBV5-1 - CASSPQGSNQPQHF TGCGCCAGCAGCCCTCAGGGGAGCAATCAGCCCCAGCATTTT
- TRBJ1-2 TRBV6-5 TRBD1 CASSFGTADYGYTF TGTGCCAGCAGTTTTGGGACAGCGGATTATGGCTACACCTTC
- TRBJ1-5 TRBV30 - CAWSVPGYNQPQHF TGTGCCTGGAGTGTACCGGGTTACAATCAGCCCCAGCATTTT
once TRBJ2-1 TRBV11-2 TRBD2 CASRVRSEQGLGYNEQFF TGTGCCAGCAGGGTAAGGTCCGAACAGGGACTAGGTTACAATGAGCAGTTCTTC
few TRBJ2-1 TRBV6-5 - CASSSGQTEQFF TGTGCCAGCAGTTCCGGACAGACTGAGCAGTTCTTC
few TRBJ1-1 TRBV9 TRBD1 CASSANQGETEAFF TGTGCCAGCAGCGCGAATCAGGGGGAGACTGAAGCTTTCTTT
- TRBJ2-7 TRBV9 - CASSVDSPDEQYF TGTGCCAGCAGCGTAGATAGCCCGGACGAGCAGTACTTC
- TRBJ1-6 TRBV7-9 TRBD1 CASSQSPGQGSNNSPLHF TGTGCCAGCAGCCAATCACCGGGACAGGGAAGCAATAATTCACCCCTCCACTTT
- TRBJ2-1 TRBV5-1 TRBD2 CASRGLAEFF TGCGCCAGCCGCGGACTAGCGGAGTTCTTC
- TRBJ1-2 TRBV11-2 TRBD1 CASSLTTGEYGYTF TGTGCCAGCAGCTTAACGACAGGGGAGTATGGCTACACCTTC
few TRBJ2-3 TRBV6-1 - CASSDPRLGADTQYF TGTGCCAGCAGTGATCCCCGACTAGGGGCAGATACGCAGTATTTT
- TRBJ2-7 TRBV12-5 - CASGLVRDSTYEQYF TGTGCTAGTGGTTTGGTAAGGGACTCGACCTACGAGCAGTACTTC
few TRBJ1-4 TRBV6-1 TRBD1 CASSRTGEGREKLFF TGTGCCAGCAGCAGAACAGGGGAAGGAAGAGAAAAACTGTTTTTT
- TRBJ1-2 TRBV4-2 TRBD1 CASRQGFGGGHYGYTF TGTGCCAGCCGACAGGGTTTTGGTGGAGGGCACTATGGCTACACCTTC
once TRBJ1-2 TRBV6-5 TRBD1 CASRIDRVVGYTF TGTGCCAGCAGGATAGACAGGGTTGTCGGCTACACCTTC
- TRBJ2-1 TRBV19 - CASSISRTAVREQFF TGTGCCAGTAGTATCTCGAGGACAGCGGTTCGAGAGCAGTTCTTC
once TRBJ2-1 TRBV4-1 TRBD1 CASSQGTGSFF TGCGCCAGCAGCCAAGGGACAGGGAGTTTCTTC
- TRBJ2-3 TRBV6-5 - CASSRIGGGTDTQYF TGTGCCAGCAGCCGCATCGGGGGTGGCACAGATACGCAGTATTTT
- TRBJ2-5 TRBV2 - CASNSNSGETQYF TGTGCCAGCAATTCGAACAGCGGTGAGACCCAGTACTTC
- TRBJ2-2 TRBV29-1 TRBD2 CSVRTSGEDTGELFF TGCAGCGTCCGGACTAGCGGGGAGGACACCGGGGAGCTGTTTTTT
few TRBJ1-6 TRBV7-9 - CASSTGSNSPLHF TGTGCCAGCAGCACAGGGTCCAATTCACCCCTCCACTTT
large TRBJ1-1 TRBV7-3 TRBD1 CASSPTGGVSAFF TGTGCCAGCAGCCCGACAGGGGGCGTGTCAGCTTTCTTT
once TRBJ2-3 TRBV28 - CASEDSTDTQYF TGTGCCAGCGAGGATAGCACAGATACGCAGTATTTT
- TRBJ2-1 TRBV10-2 - CASTRTLYNEQFF TGCGCCAGCACCCGGACTCTCTACAATGAGCAGTTCTTC
- TRBJ1-1 TRBV7-8 TRBD1 CASSLNPGQGRHVNTEAFF TGTGCCAGCAGCTTAAACCCCGGACAGGGGAGGCACGTTAACACTGAAGCTTTCTTT
- TRBJ2-7 TRBV19 - CASSISGEQYF TGTGCCAGTAGTATTTCCGGCGAGCAGTACTTC
- TRBJ1-3 TRBV5-1 - CASSFTANWAGNTIYF TGCGCCAGCAGCTTTACAGCCAACTGGGCTGGAAACACCATATATTTT
- TRBJ2-7 TRBV11-3 TRBD1 CASSARDRGDEQYF TGTGCCAGCAGCGCCCGGGACAGGGGCGACGAGCAGTACTTC
- TRBJ2-7 TRBV5-4 TRBD2 CASSQPGTSGGSITNEQYF TGTGCCAGCAGTCAACCCGGGACTAGCGGGGGGTCTATAACAAACGAGCAGTACTTC
few TRBJ2-3 TRBV19 - CASSSIERVGADTQYF TGTGCCAGTAGTTCTATCGAGAGGGTGGGCGCAGATACGCAGTATTTT
- TRBJ2-3 TRBV7-3 TRBD2 CASSPGTSVTDTQYF TGTGCCAGCAGCCCGGGGACTAGCGTCACAGATACGCAGTATTTT
- TRBJ2-1 TRBV27 TRBD2 CASRRGGSYNEQFF TGTGCCAGCAGGCGGGGGGGCTCCTACAATGAGCAGTTCTTC
- TRBJ1-4 TRBV29-1 - CSVASTGTGVEKLFF TGCAGCGTTGCCTCGACAGGTACGGGTGTTGAAAAACTGTTTTTT
- TRBJ2-1 TRBV10-1 TRBD1 CASSEGQGFNEQFF TGCGCCAGCAGTGAGGGACAGGGGTTCAATGAGCAGTTCTTC
- TRBJ2-2 TRBV28 - CASSFGGTGELFF TGTGCCAGCAGTTTCGGGGGCACCGGGGAGCTGTTTTTT
few TRBJ2-3 TRBV4-1 - CASETREGTDTQYF TGCGCCAGTGAAACCCGCGAGGGCACAGATACGCAGTATTTT
- TRBJ2-7 TRBV21-1 - CASSKGASGIYYEQYF TGTGCCAGCAGCAAAGGTGCTAGCGGGATTTACTACGAGCAGTACTTC